Reported below is one T cell receptor beta chain. The germline gives CDR1 SEHNR, CDR2 FQNEAQ (reference sequence). Trimming took 1 base from V and 4 from J, leaving 13 bases between them. The CDR3 contains 15 residues. Produced via immunoSEQ multiplex PCR; TCRdb's table is partial and in-frame only. Here the sample spans roughly 71,000 clones, approximately 90% being singletons. This entry belongs to a study of T cells after somatic rescue of genetic block. The sequencing input was peripheral blood mononuclear cells (PBMCs). This TCR came from a man aged 25 to 40. This chain uses TRBV7-9 with TRBJ1-2; the D gene is possibly TRBD1 (5 bases). The CDR3 loop reads CASSLDGGGAYGYTF. The CDR3 coding sequence is TGTGCCAGCAGCTTAGACGGTGGGGGTGCCTATGGCTACACCTTC.